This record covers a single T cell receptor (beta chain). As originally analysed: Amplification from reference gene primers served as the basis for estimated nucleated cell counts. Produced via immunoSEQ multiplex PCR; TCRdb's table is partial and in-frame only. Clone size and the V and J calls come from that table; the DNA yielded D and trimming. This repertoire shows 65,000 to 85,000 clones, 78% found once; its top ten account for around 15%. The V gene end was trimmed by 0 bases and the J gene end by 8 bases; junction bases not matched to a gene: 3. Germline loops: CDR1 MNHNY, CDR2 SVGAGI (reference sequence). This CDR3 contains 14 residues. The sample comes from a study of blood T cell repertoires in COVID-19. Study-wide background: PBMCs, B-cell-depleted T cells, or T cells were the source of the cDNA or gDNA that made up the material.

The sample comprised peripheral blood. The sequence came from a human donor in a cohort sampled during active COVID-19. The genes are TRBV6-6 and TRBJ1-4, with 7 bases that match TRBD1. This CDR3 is CASSYSGGREKLFF. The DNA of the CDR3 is TGTGCCAGCAGTTACTCAGGGGGCAGGGAAAAACTGTTTTTT.